This T cell receptor beta chain was documented in a study of CD8+ T cells in alopecia areata. Study summary: It was oral tofacitinib, at 5 to 10 mg twice daily, that treated patients received.

Sequencing used cDNA as its template, made by extracting RNA and reverse transcribing it. This table comes from immunoSEQ multiplex PCR, and its TCRdb copy is limited to in-frame clones, with some not included. The data hold about 250,000 clones, with 45% to 70% observed a single time. Treatment: oral pan-JAK inhibitor, 5-10 mg twice daily. Peripheral blood and lesional scalp punch biopsies came from alopecia areata patients. Per the germline V gene, CDR1 is LNHDA and CDR2 is SQIVND (reference sequence). CDR3 length equals 12 residues. Deletions cut 2 bases from V and 4 bases from J, with 3 bases between.

The sample was CD4+ T cells sorted from blood, taken at approximately week 52, from a patient treated with tofacitinib. The sequence derives from a human donor with alopecia areata. The genes are TRBV19 and TRBJ1-5; D is ambiguous. In DNA form, the CDR3 reads TGTGCCAGTAGTATAATAAATCAGCCCCAGCATTTT. Its protein is CASSIINQPQHF.